This T cell receptor (beta chain) was identified in a study of cytomegalovirus exposure and HLA in healthy donors. Overall study context: Ancestry clustering placed about 86% of under 450 genotyped donors in the Caucasian-associated cluster. Study-wide results and limits: CMV antigen specificity of three CMV-associated chains was confirmed in vitro.

About this clone itself: The antigen remains unidentified.

Amplification used 60 Vbeta primers and 13 Jbeta primers. Clones were sequenced by immunoSEQ multiplex PCR, and TCRdb holds only the in-frame ones, with some missing. The sample shows about 180,000 clones, 82% of them seen only once. This receptor was taken from a middle-aged man in good health and CMV-seronegative. The sequenced material came from PBMCs.

The CDR3 sequence is CASSLPSSGLYEQYF. As DNA, the CDR3 is TGTGCCAGCAGCTTGCCGTCTAGCGGCCTCTACGAGCAGTACTTC. The genes are TRBV5-6 and TRBJ2-7; 7 positions match TRBD2. Per germline, CDR1 SGHDT and CDR2 YYEEEE. CDR3 length equals 15 residues. J gave up 3 bases and V 1 base, and 7 bases lay outside the gene matches. Looking up the rest from reference TRBV5-6 and TRBJ2-7 gives the full variable domain: DAGVTQSPTHLIKTRGQQVTLRCSPKSGHDTVSWYQQALGQGPQFIFQYYEEEERQRGNFPDRFSGHQFPNYSSELNVNALLLGDSALYLCASSLPSSGLYEQYFGPGTRLTVT.